This TCR beta chain appears in the sequencing data of a study of low-dose radiotherapy and immunotherapy resistance in tumors. As for the study in general: Nivolumab was given to patients as a 240 mg flat dose every two weeks, and ipilimumab at 1 mg/kg every six weeks. Both were delivered intravenously.

Germline values: CDR1 DFQATT, CDR2 SNEGSKA (reference sequence). There are 15 residues in the CDR3. The V end was cut by 5 bases, the J end by 5 bases, with 21 bases between. Described time point: after trial treatment. Sample treatment: LDRT plus nivolumab, ipilimumab, low-dose cyclophosphamide and aspirin (RACIN trial). Each donor was administered nivolumab, ipilimumab, aspirin, low-dose cyclophosphamide and low-dose radiotherapy. Enrollment required an advanced solid tumor negative for tumor-infiltrating lymphocytes. This clonotype was seen at least ten times. Both TCRalpha and TCRbeta chains were reverse transcribed with V-gene-specific primers. Amplification of TCRs used a constant-region primer and V-primer adapter for 20 PCR cycles. A single record per CDR3 protein comes from TCRdb applying MiXCR to the reads. The table includes more than 90,000 distinct CDR3 sequences, more than 20% detected once.

The sequencing here drew on PBMCs, taken after low-dose radiotherapy plus immunotherapy. V gene TRBV20-1 combines with J gene TRBJ2-5; D is unresolved. The clonotype was recovered from a male donor with prostate cancer. The DNA for the CDR3 is TGCAGTGCTCAGAATTGGGCTCCACCGCGGGAGACCCAGTACTTC. Its protein product is CSAQNWAPPRETQYF.